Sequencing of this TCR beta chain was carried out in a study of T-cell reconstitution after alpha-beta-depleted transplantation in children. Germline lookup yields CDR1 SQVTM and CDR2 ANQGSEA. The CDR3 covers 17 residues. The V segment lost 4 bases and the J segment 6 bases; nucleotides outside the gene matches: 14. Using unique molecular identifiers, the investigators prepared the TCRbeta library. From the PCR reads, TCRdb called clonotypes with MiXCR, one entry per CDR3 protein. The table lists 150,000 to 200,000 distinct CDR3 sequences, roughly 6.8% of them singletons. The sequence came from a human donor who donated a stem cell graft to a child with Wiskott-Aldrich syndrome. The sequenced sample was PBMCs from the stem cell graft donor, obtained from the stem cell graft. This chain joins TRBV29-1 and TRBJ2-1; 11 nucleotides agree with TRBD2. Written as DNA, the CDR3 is TGCAGCGTTGTTTCGGCTAGCGGGAGGATGGGTCCCAATGAGCAGTTCTTC. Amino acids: CSVVSASGRMGPNEQFF.